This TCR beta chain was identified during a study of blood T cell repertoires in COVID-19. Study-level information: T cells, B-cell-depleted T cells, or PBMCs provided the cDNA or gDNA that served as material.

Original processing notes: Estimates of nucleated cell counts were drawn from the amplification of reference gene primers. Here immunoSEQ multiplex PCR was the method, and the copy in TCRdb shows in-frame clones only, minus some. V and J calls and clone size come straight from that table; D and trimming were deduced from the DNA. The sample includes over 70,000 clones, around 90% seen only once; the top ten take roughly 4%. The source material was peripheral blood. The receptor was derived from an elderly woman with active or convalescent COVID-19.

CDR3 in DNA: TGCGCCAGCAGCTTGAGTCCCATCGCGGGCGAGCAGTACTTC. It specifies CASSLSPIAGEQYF. J is TRBJ2-7 and V is TRBV5-1, with D perhaps TRBD2 (5 bases). V was pared by 1 base and J by 6 bases, with 14 bases between. CDR3 length: 14 residues. The germline V gene encodes CDR1 SGHRS and CDR2 YFSETQ.